These 4 T cell receptor beta chains were sequenced from one sample in a study of OX40 agonist ivuxolimab in advanced cancers. The repertoire was sequenced with immunoSEQ multiplex PCR; TCRdb's copy has only in-frame clones and lacks some. The sample lists about 74,000 clones, less than 90% occurring once. Sequenced here: CD4+ or CD8+ T cells sorted from blood, sampled in a trial of the OX40 agonist ivuxolimab. The receptor set was obtained from an adult with an advanced solid tumor such as melanoma, head and neck, liver or kidney cancer.

The chain has TRBV10-3 and TRBJ1-2; TRBD1 matches 9 bases. Losses at the gene ends were 6 bases for V and 4 bases for J; bases not matched to a gene: 3. Germline CDR1 ENHRY, CDR2 SYGVKD. This CDR3 has 13 residues. The CDR3 region is CAIRGQGGYGYTF. The CDR3 DNA follows: TGTGCCATCAGGGGACAGGGAGGCTATGGCTACACCTTC.

This chain uses TRBV5-6 with TRBJ2-7; no firm D call. Trimming stripped 1 base from V and 5 bases from J, with 7 bases between. This CDR3 contains 12 residues. Germline V gives CDR1 SGHDT, CDR2 YYEEEE. The CDR3 DNA reads as TGTGCCAGCAGCTTGAGACGGAACGAGCAGTACTTC. Translation gives CASSLRRNEQYF.

CDR3 bases: TGCGCCAGCAGCTTGGCACATCCCACCGGGGAGCTGTTTTTT. It specifies CASSLAHPTGELFF. The genes are TRBV5-1 and TRBJ2-2; no clear D. CDR1 is SGHRS and CDR2 is YFSETQ in the germline V gene. V was trimmed by 0 bases and J by 4 bases, leaving 7 bases between them. The CDR3 covers 14 residues.

The V gene is TRBV12-5, the J gene TRBJ2-3, with 7 bases fitting TRBD1. V shed 6 bases and J 7 bases; nucleotides not matched to a gene: 16. The CDR3 runs to 16 residues. Germline loops: CDR1 LGHNT, CDR2 FRNRAP. The CDR3 loop is CASGPPGRGITNTQYF. In DNA, the CDR3 is TGTGCTAGTGGCCCTCCGGGCAGGGGGATTACCAATACGCAGTATTTT. The full variable domain, its missing parts supplied by reference TRBV12-5 and TRBJ2-3, is DARVTQTPRHKVTEMGQEVTMRCQPILGHNTVFWYRQTMMQGLELLAYFRNRAPLDDSGMPKDRFSAEMPDATLATLKIQPSEPRDSAVYFCASGPPGRGITNTQYFGPGTRLTVL.